Each of the 9 T cell receptor beta chains below was sequenced from the same sample in a study of Graves' ophthalmopathy and Graves' hyperthyroidism. From RNA, the CDR3 regions of TCR beta chains were amplified and sequenced. HTBI-primed RT-PCR formed the first round, and a multiplex PCR formed the second. TCRdb analysed the multiplex PCR reads with MiXCR anew, one entry per CDR3 protein. Of 600,000 to 950,000 distinct CDR3 sequences in the sample, roughly two fifths are singletons; the top ten hold 40% to 55%. The sequenced material came from peripheral blood. These receptor sequences come from an adult man with Graves' ophthalmopathy.

The genes are TRBV25-1 and TRBJ1-4; D is perhaps TRBD1 (5 bases). The CDR3 totals 14 residues. V lost 3 bases, J lost 7 bases, and 12 bases lay in between. Germline CDR1 is MGHDK and CDR2 is SYGVNS. The CDR3 region has the DNA TGTGCCAGCAGTGACCGTAGGGGTGTTGAAAAACTGTTTTTT. Protein product: CASSDRRGVEKLFF.

This clonotype was detected a few times. V gene TRBV6-4 combines with J gene TRBJ1-2; 7 bases line up with TRBD1. Germline CDR1 MRHNA, CDR2 SNTAGT. V was clipped by 8 bases and J by 6 bases; unmatched bases: 12. The CDR3 length is 14 residues. The CDR3 DNA follows: TGTGCCAGCTCCAGGGGGGACCCTGCCAATGGCTACACCTTC. Its protein product is CASSRGDPANGYTF.

The chain links TRBV7-3 to TRBJ1-6; 9 bases fit TRBD1. In germline, CDR1 is SGHTA, CDR2 FQGTGA. This CDR3 has 15 residues. Trimming removed 8 bases from V and 0 bases from J; junction bases left unmatched: 2. The CDR3 protein is CASGQGSSYNSPLHF. The CDR3 DNA reads as TGTGCCAGCGGACAGGGGAGCTCCTATAATTCACCCCTCCACTTT.

The chain couples TRBV24-1 to TRBJ1-5; 7 bases align to TRBD1. The CDR3 is 14 amino acids. V trimming: 11 bases; J trimming: 5 bases; junction bases outside the gene matches: 11. Germline CDR1 KGHDR, CDR2 SFDVKD. CDR3 DNA: TGTGCCAGCAGCCCGGACAGGTCCTATCAGCCCCAGCATTTT. Translated, it gives CASSPDRSYQPQHF.

This clonotype was seen repeatedly, ten times or more. The chain joins TRBV9 to TRBJ1-4, with TRBD1 matching 10 bases. Trimming took 2 bases from V and 8 from J; bases not matched to a gene: 3. The germline gives CDR1 SGDLS, CDR2 YYNGEE. CDR3 size: 14 residues. The CDR3 reads CASSVTGGSEKLFF. CDR3 coding DNA: TGTGCCAGCAGCGTGACAGGGGGCTCGGAAAAACTGTTTTTT. The variable domain in full, with the rest retrieved from reference TRBV9 and TRBJ1-4, is DSGVTQTPKHLITATGQRVTLRCSPRSGDLSVYWYQQSLDQGLQFLIQYYNGEERAKGNILERFSAQQFPDLHSELNLSSLELGDSALYFCASSVTGGSEKLFFGSGTQLSVL.

The chain couples TRBV29-1 to TRBJ2-5; 9 bases are a match to TRBD2. The CDR3 runs 15 residues. Germline V gene data show CDR1 as SQVTM and CDR2 as ANQGSEA. Trimming removed 8 bases from V and 5 bases from J; junction bases left unmatched: 15. This chain's CDR3 is CSRDGAGGPVETQYF. As DNA, the CDR3 is TGCAGCCGAGATGGGGCGGGAGGGCCTGTGGAGACCCAGTACTTC. The full variable domain, its missing parts supplied by reference TRBV29-1 and TRBJ2-5, is SAVISQKPSRDICQRGTSLTIQCQVDSQVTMMFWYRQQPGQSLTLIATANQGSEATYESGFVIDKFPISRPNLTFSTLTVSNMSPEDSSIYLCSRDGAGGPVETQYFGPGTRLLVL.

The V gene is TRBV2, the J gene TRBJ1-1; TRBD1 matches at 10 bases. There are 15 residues in the CDR3. The trim removed 4 bases at V and 1 base at J, leaving 3 bases unmatched. The V gene's germline CDR1 is SNHLY and CDR2 FYNNEI. CDR3 coding DNA: TGTGCCAGCAGTGCTGGGGACAGGGGGAACACTGAAGCTTTCTTT. This sequence encodes CASSAGDRGNTEAFF.

This chain links TRBV15 with TRBJ2-5; no reliable D call. The CDR3 length is 13 residues. The ends were cut back, 3 bases at V and 5 bases at J, with 10 bases in the middle. CDR1 and CDR2 from the germline V gene are LNHNV and YYDKDF (reference sequence). CDR3 nucleotides: TGTGCCACCAGCAGGACCGGTAGGGAGACCCAGTACTTC. Translation gives CATSRTGRETQYF.

The table lists this clonotype with many counts. The genes are TRBV7-2 and TRBJ1-3; 8 bases map to TRBD1. CDR3 length: 14 amino acids. CDR1 is SGHTA, CDR2 FQGNSA, per germline. V lost 5 bases to trimming and J lost 3 bases; unmatched junction nucleotides: 3. The chain's CDR3 is CASSKQGDGNTIYF. The DNA for the CDR3 is TGTGCCAGCAGCAAACAGGGGGATGGAAACACCATATATTTT.